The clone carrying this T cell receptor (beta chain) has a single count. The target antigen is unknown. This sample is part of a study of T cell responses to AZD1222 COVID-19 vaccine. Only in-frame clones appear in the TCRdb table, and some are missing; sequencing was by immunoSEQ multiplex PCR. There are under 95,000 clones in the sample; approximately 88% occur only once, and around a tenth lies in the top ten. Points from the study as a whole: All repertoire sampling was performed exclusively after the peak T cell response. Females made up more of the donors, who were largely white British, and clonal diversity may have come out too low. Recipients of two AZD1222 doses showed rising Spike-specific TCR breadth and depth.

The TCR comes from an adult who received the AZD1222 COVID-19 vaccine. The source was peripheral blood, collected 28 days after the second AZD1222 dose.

The CDR3 sequence is CATSEARGVDTQYF. CDR3 nucleotides: TGTGCCACCAGTGAAGCCAGGGGAGTGGATACGCAGTATTTT. The V gene is TRBV24-1, the J gene TRBJ2-3, with a possible D match to TRBD1 (6 bases). The V end lost 4 bases, the J end lost 6 bases, and 13 bases lay between the germline ends. The germline V gene has CDR1 KGHDR and CDR2 SFDVKD. The CDR3 extends over 14 amino acids.